The 31 T cell receptor beta chains listed next were all sequenced from one sample in a study of cytotoxic CD8 clonotypes in ibrutinib-treated CLL. The method was immunoSEQ multiplex PCR; TCRdb's version includes in-frame clones alone and lacks a portion of them. The table lists hundreds of thousands of clones, roughly 85% of them singletons, with 5% to 7% in the top ten. The material was PBMCs, obtained before ibrutinib treatment. The receptors derive from a human donor with chronic lymphocytic leukemia.

The V and J genes are TRBV5-4 and TRBJ1-1; 7 bases align to TRBD1. The CDR3 sequence is 13 residues long. The junction had 7 bases not matched to a gene; V was cut back by 4 bases and J by 7 bases. Per germline, CDR1 SGHNT and CDR2 YYREEE (reference sequence). The CDR3 reads CASSQQGQYEAFF. CDR3 DNA sequence: TGTGCCAGCAGCCAACAGGGGCAGTATGAAGCTTTCTTT.

CDR3 nucleotides: TGTGCCAGTAGTATAGAACTGTCCACCGGGGAGCTGTTTTTT. Its protein is CASSIELSTGELFF. J is TRBJ2-2 and V is TRBV19; no firm D call. The germline V gene encodes CDR1 LNHDA and CDR2 SQIVND (reference sequence). V gave up 0 bases and J gave up 4 bases, with 6 bases separating them. This CDR3 is built from 14 residues.

The chain is built from TRBV5-1 and TRBJ1-2; perhaps TRBD1 as D (5 bases). CDR3 length: 13 residues. Deletions cut 5 bases from V and 2 bases from J, with 10 bases between. From germline, CDR1 is SGHRS and CDR2 YFSETQ. CDR3 in DNA: TGCGCCAGCAGATGGGGCCACAACTATGGCTACACCTTC. Protein: CASRWGHNYGYTF.

This chain joins TRBV7-8 and TRBJ2-3, with a tentative D call TRBD1 (5 bases). Looked up from germline, CDR1 is SGHVS and CDR2 is FQNEAQ. The CDR3 is made up of 14 amino acids. V dropped 4 bases and J dropped 1 base, with 9 bases sitting between them. Here the CDR3 DNA reads TGTGCCAGCAGCTCAGCAGGGCGCACAGATACGCAGTATTTT. Translating it yields CASSSAGRTDTQYF.

The chain employs TRBV2 and TRBJ2-1; 7 bases fit TRBD2. V gave up 7 bases and J gave up 3 bases; unmatched junction bases: 6. The CDR3 runs 14 residues. Germline V gene lookup returns CDR1 SNHLY and CDR2 FYNNEI. CDR3 region: CASNGGRGYNEQFF. CDR3 DNA sequence: TGTGCCAGCAATGGCGGGAGAGGCTACAATGAGCAGTTCTTC.

The rearrangement joins TRBV28 to TRBJ1-2, with D possibly TRBD1 on 5 matching bases. The CDR3 extends over 14 amino acids. Per the germline V gene, CDR1 is MDHEN and CDR2 is SYDVKM. V was clipped by 4 bases and J by 3 bases, with 12 bases between them. The CDR3 nucleotides read TGTGCCAGCAGTTCCCCCGGGACCTACTATGGCTACACCTTC. Protein: CASSSPGTYYGYTF.

This clone was observed a few times. The chain uses TRBV30 and TRBJ2-5; 8 positions agree with TRBD2. J was trimmed by 5 bases and V by 0 bases; bases with no gene match: 8. Germline CDR1 reads GTSNPN; CDR2 reads SVGIG (reference sequence). CDR3 length equals 15 residues. CDR3 in amino acids: CAWSVRAGAYETQYF. The CDR3 DNA sequence: TGTGCCTGGAGTGTGAGAGCGGGAGCATATGAGACCCAGTACTTC.

The chain links TRBV30 to TRBJ1-2; TRBD1 matches 7 bases. The CDR3 is 14 amino acids. Germline V gene data show CDR1 as GTSNPN and CDR2 as SVGIG (reference sequence). V lost 5 bases to trimming and J lost 8 bases; unmatched junction nucleotides: 14. CDR3 DNA: TGTGCCTGGGGGACAGCTGGGACTCCCTCGGGCTACACCTTC. Translating it yields CAWGTAGTPSGYTF.

This chain joins TRBV9 and TRBJ2-5; 10 bases fit TRBD2. CDR3 length: 16 amino acids. CDR1 is SGDLS and CDR2 is YYNGEE in the germline V gene. The V and J ends lost 2 bases and 4 bases, in that order; junction bases with no gene match: 8. The CDR3, as DNA: TGTGCCAGCAGCGTCAATCCAAGACTAGCGGGAGAGACCCAGTACTTC. This codes for CASSVNPRLAGETQYF.

This chain connects TRBV2 to TRBJ2-5; TRBD1 matches at 10 bases. V was pared by 4 bases and J by 4 bases, with 12 bases of the junction left unmatched. Germline assignment: CDR1 SNHLY and CDR2 FYNNEI. This CDR3 is built from 17 residues. This chain's CDR3 is CASSARDRGDFGETQYF. The CDR3 nucleotides read TGTGCCAGCAGTGCCCGGGACAGGGGTGATTTCGGAGAGACCCAGTACTTC.

V gene TRBV19 combines with J gene TRBJ1-4; TRBD1 aligns across 9 bases. The CDR3 covers 14 residues. CDR1 and CDR2 (germline): LNHDA, SQIVND (reference sequence). The junction had 5 bases not matched to a gene; V was cut back by 6 bases and J by 6 bases. The CDR3 coding sequence is TGTGCCAGTAGGCTGGGACAGGGCGATGAAAAACTGTTTTTT. Its translation: CASRLGQGDEKLFF.

The chain links TRBV5-1 to TRBJ1-1; D remains ambiguous. V was pared by 0 bases and J by 0 bases, with 12 bases between. The CDR3 is 16 amino acids. From germline, CDR1 is SGHRS and CDR2 YFSETQ. The CDR3: CASSLGIGKMNTEAFF. Here the CDR3 DNA reads TGCGCCAGCAGCTTGGGGATAGGGAAAATGAACACTGAAGCTTTCTTT.

This rearrangement joins TRBV4-2 to TRBJ2-6, with TRBD1 identical over 8 bases. Losses at the gene ends were 4 bases for V and 3 bases for J; bases not matched to a gene: 2. Germline V lookup: CDR1 LGHNA, CDR2 YNFKEQ. This CDR3 has 15 residues. CDR3 loop: CASSPTGVGANVLTF. DNA for the CDR3: TGTGCCAGCAGCCCGACAGGGGTTGGGGCCAACGTCCTGACTTTC.

The genes are TRBV10-3 and TRBJ1-5; D perhaps matches TRBD1 (5 bases). Between the trimmed V and J ends, which lost 6 bases and 7 bases, there was a span of 10 bases. Germline CDR1 ENHRY, CDR2 SYGVKD. The CDR3 sequence is 12 residues long. CDR3 residues: CAISQGSQPQHF. For the CDR3, the DNA is TGTGCCATCAGCCAGGGAAGCCAGCCCCAGCATTTT.

Worth noting for this clone: Other DNA sequences from this sample encode an identical CDR3 as well. The V call is TRBV11-3, the J call TRBJ2-1; the D is unclear. This CDR3 comprises 13 residues. V was pared by 0 bases and J by 7 bases, with 7 bases between. The germline V gene encodes CDR1 SGHNT and CDR2 YENEEA. Written as DNA, the CDR3 is TGTGCCAGCAGCTTAGACACGGGTAATGAGCAGTTCTTC. It codes for CASSLDTGNEQFF.

To note about this clone: Other DNA sequences within the sample encode an identical CDR3. V and J are TRBV30 and TRBJ2-1; 7 bases align to TRBD2. V lost 0 bases and J lost 2; bases outside the gene matches: 4. Germline V gives CDR1 GTSNPN, CDR2 SVGIG (reference sequence). This CDR3 has 15 amino acids. This CDR3 is CAWSVRGGAYNEQFF. The CDR3 coding sequence is TGTGCCTGGAGTGTACGCGGGGGAGCCTACAATGAGCAGTTCTTC.

The chain uses TRBV20-1 and TRBJ2-7; tentatively, D is TRBD2 (5 bases). This CDR3 region has 11 residues. Deletions cut 7 bases from V and 6 bases from J, with 13 bases between. Germline-derived CDR1 and CDR2 are DFQATT and SNEGSKA (reference sequence). Here the CDR3 reads CSGARGFEQYF. In nucleotides, the CDR3 is TGCAGTGGAGCCCGGGGATTCGAGCAGTACTTC.

The V gene is TRBV7-9, the J gene TRBJ2-5, with 13 nucleotides matching TRBD2. Germline lookup yields CDR1 SEHNR and CDR2 FQNEAQ (reference sequence). The CDR3 has 15 amino acids. The V gene end was trimmed by 5 bases and the J gene end by 5 bases; junction bases not matched to a gene: 5. CDR3 DNA: TGTGCCAGCAGCCAGGGACTAGCGGGATTTGAGACCCAGTACTTC. It is translated as CASSQGLAGFETQYF.

This rearrangement joins TRBV21-1 to TRBJ1-1. TRBV21-1 is a known pseudogene. This CDR3 region has 17 residues. CDR3 DNA: TGTGCCAGCAGCAAAGCGGGGGACGGGGGCATGAACACTGAAGCTTTCTTT. Translation gives CASSKAGDGGMNTEAFF.

The chain joins TRBV15 to TRBJ2-7; no clear D gene. The V gene lost 0 bases and the J gene lost 0 bases, with 12 bases spanning the gap. There are 16 residues in the CDR3. Looked up from germline, CDR1 is LNHNV and CDR2 is YYDKDF (reference sequence). The CDR3 coding sequence is TGTGCCACCAGCAGAGAGGCAGGAATGAGCTCCTACGAGCAGTACTTC. Translating gives CATSREAGMSSYEQYF.

The chain has TRBV28 and TRBJ2-5; no firm D call. The V gene's germline CDR1 is MDHEN and CDR2 SYDVKM. CDR3 length equals 14 residues. V was trimmed by 8 bases and J by 2 bases, leaving 15 bases between them. The CDR3, as DNA: TGTGCCAGCTGCCAATACGGTACTCAAGAGACCCAGTACTTC. This sequence encodes CASCQYGTQETQYF.

The chain employs TRBV4-1 and TRBJ2-5; D possibly corresponds to TRBD1 (5 bases). Germline CDR1 reads MGHRA; CDR2 reads YSYEKL. Trimming stripped 1 base from V and 2 bases from J, with 20 bases between. This CDR3 has 18 amino acids. The CDR3 loop is CASSQGPVARQGQETQYF. DNA of the CDR3: TGCGCCAGCAGCCAAGGCCCAGTGGCCAGGCAGGGACAAGAGACCCAGTACTTC.

The chain has TRBV6-7 and TRBJ2-7; D perhaps matches TRBD1 (5 bases). TRBV6-7 is reported as an ORF; its role is uncertain. The V and J ends lost 7 bases and 1 base respectively, with 20 bases between them. This CDR3 spans 16 amino acids. CDR3 region: CASTRPRQGPSYEQYF. DNA of the CDR3: TGTGCCAGCACCCGACCCCGGCAGGGCCCTTCCTACGAGCAGTACTTC.

V is TRBV18 and J is TRBJ2-2; no reliable D call. V was trimmed by 1 base and J by 7 bases, leaving 4 bases between them. The germline V gene encodes CDR1 KGHSH and CDR2 LQKENI. The CDR3 has 12 residues. CDR3 loop: CASSPQSGELFF. The DNA of the CDR3 is TGTGCCAGCTCACCACAGAGCGGGGAGCTGTTTTTT.

The chain employs TRBV6-6 and TRBJ1-4, with D hard to call. CDR3 length: 12 residues. V gave up 7 bases and J gave up 8 bases, with 11 bases separating them. The V gene's germline CDR1 is MNHNY and CDR2 SVGAGI (reference sequence). For the CDR3, the DNA is TGTGCCAGCATGGGCGACGTGGAAAAACTGTTTTTT. Protein: CASMGDVEKLFF.

The chain recombines TRBV28 with TRBJ1-2, with D perhaps TRBD1 (6 bases). Germline CDR1 MDHEN, CDR2 SYDVKM. The V gene lost 7 bases and the J gene lost 6 bases, with 18 bases spanning the gap. This CDR3 contains 14 residues. The CDR3 loop is CASTFTSGANGYTF. In nucleotides, the CDR3 is TGTGCCAGCACCTTTACTTCAGGGGCGAATGGCTACACCTTC.

In nucleotides, the CDR3 is TGTGCCAGCTCACCGGGACAGAACTCTGGAAACACCATATATTTT. Amino acid sequence: CASSPGQNSGNTIYF. This chain connects TRBV18 to TRBJ1-3; 7 positions agree with TRBD1. CDR1 is KGHSH and CDR2 is LQKENI in the germline V gene. Trimming cost V 3 bases and J 0 bases; bases outside gene matches: 2. The CDR3 extends over 15 amino acids.

The V and J genes are TRBV25-1 and TRBJ2-2; a weak D match, TRBD2 (6 bases). This CDR3 spans 16 amino acids. Looked up from germline, CDR1 is MGHDK and CDR2 is SYGVNS. V lost 2 bases and J 5 bases, leaving 15 bases between the germline ends. The CDR3 coding sequence is TGTGCCAGCAGTGAACCCTCAAGCGGGCAGACCGGGGAGCTGTTTTTT. Encoded protein: CASSEPSSGQTGELFF. The full variable domain, its missing parts supplied by reference TRBV25-1 and TRBJ2-2, is EADIYQTPRYLVIGTGKKITLECSQTMGHDKMYWYQQDPGMELHLIHYSYGVNSTEKGDLSSESTVSRIRTEHFPLTLESARPSHTSQYLCASSEPSSGQTGELFFGEGSRLTVL.

The chain is built from TRBV5-6 and TRBJ1-1, with D tentatively TRBD1 (5 bases). The CDR3 is made up of 13 amino acids. In germline, CDR1 is SGHDT, CDR2 YYEEEE. V lost 2 bases and J 5 bases, leaving 10 bases between the germline ends. The chain's CDR3 is CASSLIGGTEAFF. CDR3 nucleotide sequence: TGTGCCAGCAGCTTAATTGGGGGAACTGAAGCTTTCTTT.

The genes are TRBV20-1 and TRBJ1-2, with unresolved D. CDR3 length equals 11 residues. The germline V gene encodes CDR1 DFQATT and CDR2 SNEGSKA (reference sequence). CDR3 region: CSPRVDYGYTF. The CDR3, as DNA: TGCAGCCCTAGGGTAGACTATGGCTACACCTTC.

The chain couples TRBV19 to TRBJ2-7; 7 bases line up with TRBD2. This CDR3 is built from 16 residues. Looked up from germline, CDR1 is LNHDA and CDR2 is SQIVND (reference sequence). The V gene end was trimmed by 0 bases and the J gene end by 0 bases; junction bases not matched to a gene: 5. DNA for the CDR3: TGTGCCAGTAGTATAGATGGGGAGGGAAGCTCCTACGAGCAGTACTTC. Translated, it gives CASSIDGEGSSYEQYF.